The 14 T cell receptor beta chains in this list originate from one sample, sequenced in a study of blood T cell repertoires in COVID-19. The protocol was immunoSEQ multiplex PCR, while the TCRdb copy is restricted to in-frame clones and leaves out a portion. The data contain roughly 200,000 clones, more than 80% of them seen just once; the ten biggest clones take up roughly 0.56%. The sequencing input was peripheral blood. The receptors were gathered from a man aged 50-60 years with acute or convalescent COVID-19.

The rearrangement uses TRBV11-2 and TRBJ2-7; 9 bases map to TRBD1. The CDR3 spans 14 residues. CDR1 and CDR2 (germline): SGHAT, FQNNGV. The ends lost 1 base at V and 4 bases at J; junction bases unmatched: 2. In DNA, the CDR3 is TGTGCCAGCAGCTTAGGACAGGGGGAGTACGAGCAGTACTTC. It codes for CASSLGQGEYEQYF.

The V call is TRBV9, the J call TRBJ2-3; 11 nucleotides line up with TRBD2. Germline V CDR1 and CDR2: SGDLS, YYNGEE. The CDR3 spans 17 residues. The V and J ends lost 4 bases and 4 bases, in that order; junction bases with no gene match: 11. CDR3 nucleotide sequence: TGTGCCAGCAGCCCCCGATTCCTAGCGGGGGGCGCAGATACGCAGTATTTT. It codes for CASSPRFLAGGADTQYF.

This clone was counted a few times. V gene TRBV27 combines with J gene TRBJ1-5; 8 nucleotides match TRBD1. Losses at the gene ends were 5 bases for V and 3 bases for J; bases not matched to a gene: 9. There are 16 residues in the CDR3. From germline, CDR1 is MNHEY and CDR2 SMNVEV (reference sequence). The CDR3 bases are TGTGCCAGCAGTCCTTTGACAGGGGCGAACAATCAGCCCCAGCATTTT. Its translation: CASSPLTGANNQPQHF.

CDR3: CASSAREKLFF. CDR3 in DNA: TGTGCCAGCAGTGCGCGTGAAAAACTGTTTTTT. The chain is built from TRBV2 and TRBJ1-4, with D hard to call. The V end was cut by 4 bases, the J end by 7 bases, with 4 bases between. Germline CDR1 reads SNHLY; CDR2 reads FYNNEI. CDR3 length: 11 amino acids.

The V and J genes are TRBV19 and TRBJ2-3; 9 bases agree with TRBD2. The CDR3 spans 14 residues. From germline, CDR1 is LNHDA and CDR2 SQIVND (reference sequence). The J segment lost 6 bases and the V segment lost 3 bases, leaving 4 bases of the junction unmatched. CDR3 loop: CASSIGLAGDTQYF. Written as DNA, the CDR3 is TGTGCCAGTAGTATTGGGCTAGCGGGGGATACGCAGTATTTT.

This chain links TRBV5-6 with TRBJ1-5; D ambiguous. In germline, CDR1 is SGHDT, CDR2 YYEEEE. Trimming pared 0 bases from V and 6 bases from J, leaving 4 bases between. This CDR3 is 12 amino acids long. The DNA for the CDR3 is TGTGCCAGCAGCTTGGCCTCTCAGCCCCAGCATTTT. It is translated as CASSLASQPQHF.

The chain employs TRBV2 and TRBJ2-2, with 9 bases matching TRBD1. There are 17 residues in the CDR3. Germline V gene lookup returns CDR1 SNHLY and CDR2 FYNNEI. Unmatched junction bases numbered 10, after V lost 6 bases and J lost 2 bases. Here the CDR3 reads CASSTGTGTDNTGELFF. CDR3 in DNA: TGTGCCAGCAGCACCGGGACAGGGACGGATAACACCGGGGAGCTGTTTTTT. Drawing the rest from reference TRBV2 and TRBJ2-2, the complete variable domain is EPEVTQTPSHQVTQMGQEVILRCVPISNHLYFYWYRQILGQKVEFLVSFYNNEISEKSEIFDDQFSVERPDGSNFTLKIRSTKLEDSAMYFCASSTGTGTDNTGELFFGEGSRLTVL.

The CDR3 sequence: CASRTGLRPVGELFF. DNA of the CDR3: TGTGCCAGCAGAACGGGACTCCGCCCTGTAGGGGAGCTGTTTTTT. This chain joins TRBV27 and TRBJ2-2; weak D call: TRBD2 (6 bases). Trimming shortened V by 6 bases and J by 8 bases, and 19 bases separated the two germline ends. The CDR3 runs to 15 residues. CDR1 is MNHEY, CDR2 SMNVEV, per germline (reference sequence).

V is TRBV29-1 and J is TRBJ2-4; tentative D call: TRBD2 (6 bases). The CDR3 sequence is 15 residues long. The V gene lost 1 base and the J gene lost 2 bases, with 12 bases spanning the gap. The V gene's germline CDR1 is SQVTM and CDR2 ANQGSEA. In DNA form, the CDR3 reads TGCAGCGTTGAAGGGCTGGGGGGATCCAAAAACATTCAGTACTTC. This codes for CSVEGLGGSKNIQYF.

The CDR3 DNA follows: TGTGCCAGCAGTGAGGGACAGGGGACGGAGCCCCAGCATTTT. Residues: CASSEGQGTEPQHF. The rearrangement links TRBV6-4 to TRBJ1-5; TRBD1 matches at 10 bases. The CDR3 runs 14 residues. CDR1 and CDR2 (germline): MRHNA, SNTAGT. With 3 bases clipped from V and 8 bases from J, the junction kept 4 bases outside the gene matches.

This clone appeared a few times. V gene TRBV27 combines with J gene TRBJ1-6, with D hard to call. Germline CDR1 reads MNHEY; CDR2 reads SMNVEV (reference sequence). Trimming pared 5 bases from V and 10 bases from J, leaving 18 bases between. The CDR3 spans 15 residues. As DNA, the CDR3 is TGTGCCAGCAGTGCCCAGAAGTCGGGGTCCTCACCCCTCCACTTT. It translates to CASSAQKSGSSPLHF.

This chain joins TRBV6-6 and TRBJ1-3; the D is unclear. Germline CDR1 MNHNY, CDR2 SVGAGI (reference sequence). The CDR3 has 14 residues. The V end lost 4 bases, the J end lost 4 bases, and 11 bases lay between the germline ends. This CDR3 reads CASSSNSLGNTIYF. The CDR3 nucleotides are TGTGCCAGCAGTTCCAACAGTCTAGGAAACACCATATATTTT.

This rearrangement joins TRBV13 to TRBJ1-5; TRBD1 is a possible D gene (5 bases). Germline V gene data show CDR1 as PRHDT and CDR2 as FYEKMQ (reference sequence). Trimming shortened V by 5 bases and J by 7 bases, and 15 bases separated the two germline ends. CDR3 length: 14 amino acids. The CDR3 protein is CASSGGMGGQPQHF. In DNA, the CDR3 is TGTGCCAGCAGCGGCGGGATGGGGGGGCAGCCCCAGCATTTT.

This clone came up a few times. The chain joins TRBV15 to TRBJ1-5; maybe TRBD1 (6 bases). Germline CDR1 is LNHNV and CDR2 is YYDKDF (reference sequence). V shed 0 bases and J shed 7 bases, with 10 bases lying between them. The CDR3 length is 14 residues. CDR3 sequence: CATSREAGDQPQHF. CDR3 DNA: TGTGCCACCAGCAGAGAGGCAGGGGACCAGCCCCAGCATTTT.